This T cell receptor beta chain emerged from a study of control samples from healthy donors and cancer patients. Only in-frame clones appear in the TCRdb table, and some are missing; sequencing was by immunoSEQ multiplex PCR. The top ten clones hold 28% of a sample with 55,000 to 90,000 clones, roughly 84% of them seen once. Germline V gene sequence: CDR1 LGHNA, CDR2 YSLEER. V trimming: 0 bases; J trimming: 2 bases; junction bases outside the gene matches: 0. The CDR3 covers 16 residues. The sample taken for sequencing was blood. The clonotype comes from a middle-aged man in good health. V is TRBV4-3 and J is TRBJ2-6; 8 nucleotides align to TRBD2. The CDR3 DNA sequence: TGCGCCAGCAGCCAAGATAGCGGGACTGGGGCCAACGTCCTGACTTTC. Translation gives CASSQDSGTGANVLTF.